The T cell receptor (beta chain) described here comes from a study of cytomegalovirus exposure and HLA in healthy donors. Looking at the study overall: The Caucasian-associated ancestry cluster held 65% to 90% of around 380 genotyped donors. Broader study findings: Most CMV-associated TCR beta chains were later found to appear HLA-restricted. A few chains linked to CMV were shown in vitro to be specific for CMV antigens.

Amplification used 60 Vbeta primers and 13 Jbeta primers. Some clones are missing from TCRdb's copy, which holds only in-frame ones; the method was immunoSEQ multiplex PCR. The repertoire holds approximately 280,000 clones, with about 90% as singletons. Comments on this clone: Its target is unknown.

This CDR3 is 12 amino acids long. V shed 7 bases and J 3 bases; nucleotides not matched to a gene: 3. Germline V lookup: CDR1 SQVTM, CDR2 ANQGSEA. The clonotype originates from a young woman in good health and CMV-seronegative. What was sequenced was PBMCs. The V gene is TRBV29-1, the J gene TRBJ2-1; 7 bases fit TRBD1. The CDR3 DNA sequence: TGCAGCGCCCGGGACAGCTACAATGAGCAGTTCTTC. Translation: CSARDSYNEQFF.